This T cell receptor beta chain originates from a study of shared clonotypes between healthy human individuals. General study points: Sequencing depth was expected to affect clonotype sharing among donors.

Donation came from healthy HIV-negative adults that had no recent acute infections or vaccinations. This CDR3 region has 14 residues. The germline CDR1 and CDR2 sequences are SGHNT and YYREEE (reference sequence). V lost 2 bases and J lost 3, with 10 bases in between. In its sample, this clone was seen a few times. What it binds is not known. In the same sample, other DNA sequences code for this CDR3. Method: immunoSEQ multiplex PCR; TCRdb's copy keeps in-frame clones and lacks some. The sample includes some 450,000 clones, around 77% of them seen just once. The chain is built from TRBV5-4 and TRBJ2-3; D ambiguous. Sequenced sample: PBMCs. The TCR originated in a woman aged 35 to 49 in good health. Some clones in this sample may be carry-over from other donors' samples. DNA of the CDR3: TGTGCCAGCAGCTTAGCTGGGCCGACAGATACGCAGTATTTT. It encodes CASSLAGPTDTQYF.